This TCR beta chain was observed in a study of blood T cells in healthy people across ages. Remarks on this clonotype: Its matching antigen is unknown.

Each sample used at least 6.5 million PBMCs. The germline V gene encodes CDR1 SGHTA and CDR2 FQGTGA. The length of the CDR3 is 13 residues. Trimming took off 2 bases at V and 5 bases at J, with 6 bases between the two ends. The use of a sample-barcoded 5' primer and a J-beta primer mix characterized a second PCR of roughly 6 to 11 cycles. TCRdb analysed the 5' RACE reads with MiXCR anew, one entry per CDR3 protein. The sample records around 500,000 distinct CDR3 sequences, roughly 48% being singletons. Study observations and caveats: The study found TCR beta diversity correlated strongly with naive T cell percentage. Roughly linear age-related decline in beta diversity appeared, significant by age approximately 40. It was held that the diversity estimates obtained from one million T cells were underestimates.

The sequence was collected from a man at least 80 years old in good health. The chain employs TRBV7-3 and TRBJ2-2; no clear D gene. Sequenced material: blood. CDR3 nucleotides: TGTGCCAGCAGCTTATTTGGTACCGGGGAGCTGTTTTTT. It specifies CASSLFGTGELFF.